The 18 T cell receptor beta chains given below trace back to one sample, sequenced in a study of technical replicates of blood from several donors. Sequenced by immunoSEQ multiplex PCR; TCRdb stores in-frame clones only, minus some. Among roughly 52,000 clones, nearly 95% were seen once, and the ten largest hold about 3%. Sequencing was carried out using PBMCs. The receptors originated from a human donor in good health. Some clones in this sample may be carry-over from other donors' samples.

The V and J genes are TRBV7-2 and TRBJ2-5; D call uncertain. The CDR3 sequence is 12 residues long. The V gene's germline CDR1 is SGHTA and CDR2 FQGNSA. V lost 2 bases, J lost 5 bases, and 6 bases lay in between. The CDR3 DNA is TGTGCCAGCAGCTTAATGTCGGAGACCCAGTACTTC. Translation gives CASSLMSETQYF.

V usage is TRBV6-6 and J usage is TRBJ2-7; 8 nucleotides agree with TRBD1. The CDR3 spans 15 residues. Trimming took 5 bases from V and 4 from J; bases not matched to a gene: 10. The V gene's germline CDR1 is MNHNY and CDR2 SVGAGI (reference sequence). The CDR3 is CASSRDRLDVYEQYF. DNA for the CDR3: TGTGCCAGCAGTAGGGACAGGTTAGATGTGTACGAGCAGTACTTC.

The genes are TRBV18 and TRBJ1-1; TRBD1 matches 10 bases. Germline CDR1 reads KGHSH; CDR2 reads LQKENI. The CDR3 is 15 amino acids. V shed 3 bases and J 1 base; nucleotides not matched to a gene: 2. As DNA, the CDR3 is TGTGCCAGCTCACCGGGACAGGGGACGAACACTGAAGCTTTCTTT. Translating gives CASSPGQGTNTEAFF.

The chain joins TRBV2 to TRBJ2-7; D perhaps matches TRBD2 (5 bases). The CDR3 sequence is 14 residues long. From germline, CDR1 is SNHLY and CDR2 FYNNEI. V shed 8 bases and J shed 2 bases, with 16 bases lying between them. CDR3 residues: CASQSQPGTYEQYF. For the CDR3, the DNA is TGTGCCAGCCAGAGTCAACCGGGAACCTACGAGCAGTACTTC.

V usage is TRBV5-4 and J usage is TRBJ2-7, with 8 positions matching TRBD2. The CDR3 totals 15 residues. The germline V gene has CDR1 SGHNT and CDR2 YYREEE (reference sequence). The junction had 6 bases not matched to a gene; V was cut back by 4 bases and J by 0 bases. The CDR3 sequence is CASSPGRGVSYEQYF. The CDR3 region has the DNA TGTGCCAGCAGCCCGGGGCGGGGGGTCTCCTACGAGCAGTACTTC.

This clone was seen a single time. This chain connects TRBV18 to TRBJ2-7; D may be TRBD1 (6 bases). The V end lost 2 bases, the J end lost 10 bases, and 15 bases lay between the germline ends. Germline V gene lookup returns CDR1 KGHSH and CDR2 LQKENI. The CDR3 covers 13 residues. The CDR3 nucleotides read TGTGCCAGCTCACCAGGCAGGGGATGGTTACAGTACTTC. This encodes CASSPGRGWLQYF.

Only a few counts were recorded for this clone. The chain links TRBV7-3 to TRBJ2-5, with 8 bases that match TRBD2. Germline V gives CDR1 SGHTA, CDR2 FQGTGA. Trimming took 5 bases from V and 7 from J; bases not matched to a gene: 12. The CDR3 extends over 15 amino acids. CDR3 nucleotides: TGTGCCAGCAGCCTCACCGGGGGGGCCTTTGGGACCCAGTACTTC. It encodes CASSLTGGAFGTQYF.

The chain is built from TRBV4-1 and TRBJ2-1; 12 bases align to TRBD2. This CDR3 contains 17 residues. CDR1 is MGHRA and CDR2 is YSYEKL in the germline V gene. Trimming removed 3 bases from V and 9 bases from J; junction bases left unmatched: 12. CDR3 protein: CASSHLGTSGQQGEQFF. CDR3 in DNA: TGCGCCAGCAGCCACCTAGGGACTAGCGGGCAACAGGGTGAGCAGTTCTTC.

The rearrangement joins TRBV19 to TRBJ2-7; 9 bases are shared with TRBD2. Germline CDR1 reads LNHDA; CDR2 reads SQIVND (reference sequence). The CDR3 contains 15 residues. V lost 3 bases, J lost 8 bases, and 11 bases stayed unmatched. The CDR3 DNA sequence: TGTGCCAGTAGTATTTTTGGCGGGGGGGCCTTACAGCAGTACTTC. Amino acids: CASSIFGGGALQQYF. The entire variable domain, with the rest obtained from reference TRBV19 and TRBJ2-7, is as follows: DGGITQSPKYLFRKEGQNVTLSCEQNLNHDAMYWYRQDPGQGLRLIYYSQIVNDFQKGDIAEGYSVSREKKESFPLTVTSAQKNPTAFYLCASSIFGGGALQQYFGPGTRLTVT.

The CDR3 DNA reads TGTGCCAGCAGCCGAGGGGGGGCAACTAATGAAAAACTGTTTTTT. Its protein product is CASSRGGATNEKLFF. The V call is TRBV4-2, the J call TRBJ1-4, with D tentatively TRBD1 (6 bases). The CDR3 has 15 amino acids. Germline V gene data show CDR1 as LGHNA and CDR2 as YNFKEQ. V was cut by 4 bases and J by 0 bases, with 9 bases left in between.

This sequence joins TRBV11-2 and TRBJ2-5; 7 bases match TRBD1. V lost 0 bases to trimming and J lost 5 bases; unmatched junction nucleotides: 6. This CDR3 region has 15 residues. Germline CDR1 SGHAT, CDR2 FQNNGV. The CDR3 loop is CASSLDWQGGETQYF. DNA of the CDR3: TGTGCCAGCAGCTTAGATTGGCAAGGGGGCGAGACCCAGTACTTC.

The CDR3 DNA reads TGTGCCAGCAGCCCGCAACCGGGACAGGGTTTAGCGGGGGCCAACGTCCTGACTTTC. Translated, it gives CASSPQPGQGLAGANVLTF. The chain couples TRBV9 to TRBJ2-6; 9 bases are a match to TRBD1. The germline V gene encodes CDR1 SGDLS and CDR2 YYNGEE. CDR3 size: 19 residues. V dropped 4 bases and J dropped 4; count of bases not matched to a gene: 15.

This clone has just one count. The chain uses TRBV6-6 and TRBJ1-1; no clear D gene. The CDR3 covers 15 residues. V was pared by 0 bases and J by 0 bases, with 8 bases between. Germline-derived CDR1 and CDR2 are MNHNY and SVGAGI (reference sequence). The CDR3 here is CASSYSPGLNTEAFF. The CDR3 DNA is TGTGCCAGCAGTTACTCTCCAGGCTTGAACACTGAAGCTTTCTTT.

The CDR3 reads CASSQAGLAGVNEQFF. The DNA of the CDR3 is TGTGCCAGCAGCCAAGCCGGCCTAGCGGGGGTCAATGAGCAGTTCTTC. The gene calls are TRBV4-2 and TRBJ2-1, with 10 bases lining up with TRBD2. Trimming at V came to 1 base and at J to 6 bases, leaving 6 bases not matched to a gene. Germline values: CDR1 LGHNA, CDR2 YNFKEQ. This CDR3 is built from 16 residues.

This sequence joins TRBV7-9 and TRBJ2-7, with 14 bases that match TRBD2. The CDR3 extends over 19 amino acids. The germline gives CDR1 SEHNR, CDR2 FQNEAQ (reference sequence). J gave up 0 bases and V 5 bases, and 12 bases lay outside the gene matches. CDR3 sequence: CASSPLGTSGGPSSYEQYF. The DNA for the CDR3 is TGTGCCAGCAGCCCCCTCGGGACTAGCGGGGGCCCAAGCTCCTACGAGCAGTACTTC.

With respect to this clone: One end of the junction varies from germline; a read error may be responsible. The genes are TRBV11-2 and TRBJ2-5; TRBD2 agrees at 10 bases. Germline assignment: CDR1 SGHAT and CDR2 FQNNGV. This CDR3 has 17 amino acids. The chain's CDR3 is CASSTVAGGKYHETQYF. In DNA form, the CDR3 reads TGTGCCAGCAGCACGGTAGCGGGAGGAAAATACCATGAGACCCAGTACTTC.

The chain links TRBV7-9 to TRBJ1-5; 7 bases fit TRBD1. The CDR3 covers 18 residues. V lost 2 bases and J lost 0; bases outside the gene matches: 10. Germline-derived CDR1 and CDR2 are SEHNR and FQNEAQ (reference sequence). The CDR3 DNA reads TGTGCCAGCAGCTTATATTTAGGGGGCGGTTTTAGCAATCAGCCCCAGCATTTT. It encodes CASSLYLGGGFSNQPQHF.

The chain couples TRBV2 to TRBJ2-7; D is possibly TRBD2 (5 bases). The CDR3 is 16 amino acids. Germline V CDR1 and CDR2: SNHLY, FYNNEI. Trimming took off 6 bases at V and 0 bases at J, with 18 bases between the two ends. CDR3 in amino acids: CASRGRGLGSSYEQYF. The CDR3, as DNA: TGTGCCAGCAGGGGTCGTGGTTTGGGGAGCTCCTACGAGCAGTACTTC.